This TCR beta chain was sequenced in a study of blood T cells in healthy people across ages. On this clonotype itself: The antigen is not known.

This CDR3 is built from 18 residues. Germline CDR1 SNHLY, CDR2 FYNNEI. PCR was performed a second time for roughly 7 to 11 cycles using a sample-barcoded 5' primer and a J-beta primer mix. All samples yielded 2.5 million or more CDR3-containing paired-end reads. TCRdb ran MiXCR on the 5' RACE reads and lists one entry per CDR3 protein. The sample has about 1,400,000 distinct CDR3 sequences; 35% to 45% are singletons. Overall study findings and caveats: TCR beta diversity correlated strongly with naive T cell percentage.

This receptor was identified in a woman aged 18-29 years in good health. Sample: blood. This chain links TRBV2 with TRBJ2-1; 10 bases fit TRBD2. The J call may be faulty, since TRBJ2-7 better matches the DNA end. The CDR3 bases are TGTGCCAGCAGTGCCCCCAGCGGGGGGGAGAGCTCCTACAATGAGCAGTACTTC. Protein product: CASSAPSGGESSYNEQYF.